This TCR beta chain was documented in a study of shared clonotypes between healthy human individuals (TCRdb year 2020). With respect to the entire study: Two women and a few men aged 18 to 49 years were included in the cohort. Between about 0.8 and 9.5 billion PBMCs per donor were obtained by leukapheresis. Blood TCR repertoires of four to six healthy adults were deeply sequenced to estimate repertoire size and the extent of clonotype sharing between individuals. To increase sequencing depth and limit assay-specific biases, TCR repertoire library preparation and sequencing were carried out by different laboratories using diverse techniques. For each donor, CD4 naive and CD4 memory were each run on three plates, CD8 naive on two plates, and CD8 memory on one plate. Points the paper makes about the study in general: Naive subsets generally had larger estimated clonotype richness than memory subsets did. About 4.5% of naive CD4, more than 3% of naive CD8, roughly 2.5% of memory CD4, and 0.4% of memory CD8 clonotypes were shared across several donors. Rarefaction of sorted-subset datasets indicated incomplete sequencing despite the large sequencing depth. Based on pairwise subsampling, the degree of clonotype sharing among donors was expected to be affected by sequencing depth. Clonotypes shared by all four sorted-subset donors showed higher generation probabilities than non-shared clonotypes. Because the study included a small number of donors, the genetic and exposure-history diversity represented was limited. Sampling was limited to blood, and TCR repertoires in tissue likely differ from TCR repertoires in blood.

V loses 5 bases of germline sequence and J loses 0 bases, and the interval between the two ends is 8 bases. Via the germline V gene, CDR1 is MGHDK and CDR2 SYGVNS. The CDR3 sequence holds 14 residues, the cysteine and phenylalanine included. The CDR3 DNA has 42 bases and is translated from base 1. TCR CDR3 regions were amplified from genomic DNA by multiplex PCR using the deep immunoSEQ assay. For each cell subset, the extracted genomic DNA was distributed evenly across all wells of several immunoSEQ 96-well plates, and each plate served as one replicate. For sorted subsets, roughly 200 ng of genomic DNA, equivalent to 25,000 to 35,000 T cell genomes, went into each replicate PCR. Purified libraries were measured with a Qubit 3.0 fluorometer, size-checked on a Bioanalyzer 2100, and measured again with the KAPA Library Quantification kit. Each immunoSEQ 96-well plate was sequenced on its own single-read 150-cycle Illumina NextSeq 550 flow cell. The paper's data handling went like this. Because the immunoSEQ output included only junctional sequences and no quality scores, the filtering could not be the same as the filtering used for full-length reads. Sequences were annotated with PyIR, a Python wrapper for IgBLAST v1.9, and V/J genes and CDR3 were assigned using IMGT germline references. Any read was removed if the V/J assignment was weak (E-value above 1e-6), the CDR3 was missing, or the read contained stop codons, out-of-frame junctions, or ambiguous translated residues. V3J clonotypes were defined as sequences sharing an identical inferred V gene, J gene, and CDR3 amino acid sequence. Percentage overlap between repertoires was computed as shared unique clonotypes divided by the size of the smaller repertoire. Three approaches were used to assess repertoire richness: RTK rarefaction, the Chao1 estimator, and Recon v2.1 estimates of unobserved clonotypes. Generation probabilities were computed with OLGA for all TCRbeta clonotypes obtained by the gDNA method from four donors. TCRdb stores this immuneACCESS table with in-frame sequences only. Part of the clones is absent; in the studies checked, under half of the shortfall reflects unresolved V genes, and no reason is known for the rest. Clone size and the V and J calls come from that table; the DNA yielded D and trimming. A total of 1.5 million to 2.5 million clones appear in this sample, less than 95% of them only once. The ten biggest clones cover 1.2% of the sample.

On this clone itself: No cognate antigen has been identified for it. No base-level quality is on record; no much larger clone is a single base apart.

CD8 naive samples consisted of CD45RO-negative cells that were positively selected for CCR7, yielding a CD45RA+CCR7+ population without TemRA cells. The donors were healthy, HIV-negative adults who had no recently reported acute infections or vaccinations. Every donor was a Caucasian adult residing in Nashville, Tennessee, USA. Blood was obtained by leukapheresis, after which PBMCs were separated by Ficoll-Histopaque density gradient centrifugation and cryopreserved in liquid nitrogen vapor phase. Analytical flow cytometry was used to check the purity and quantity of each magnetically sorted T cell population. Genomic DNA was isolated from every sorted fraction and measured by UV absorbance on a Nanodrop 2000c.

This receptor was identified in a man in his late teens or twenties in good health. The rearranged segments are TRBV25-1 and TRBJ1-5, and perhaps TRBD1 as D gene, on 6 matching bases. Sequenced: naive CD8+ T cells sorted from blood. What the cell subset or site label conveys for this sample: CD45RA+CCR7+. The DNA reads TGTGCCAGCAGTCCGGACAGTAGCAATCAGCCCCAGCATTTT. This sequence encodes CASSPDSSNQPQHF. Full variable domain (CDR3 extended with the reference TRBV25-1 and TRBJ1-5 proteins): EADIYQTPRYLVIGTGKKITLECSQTMGHDKMYWYQQDPGMELHLIHYSYGVNSTEKGDLSSESTVSRIRTEHFPLTLESARPSHTSQYLCASSPDSSNQPQHFGDGTRLSIL.